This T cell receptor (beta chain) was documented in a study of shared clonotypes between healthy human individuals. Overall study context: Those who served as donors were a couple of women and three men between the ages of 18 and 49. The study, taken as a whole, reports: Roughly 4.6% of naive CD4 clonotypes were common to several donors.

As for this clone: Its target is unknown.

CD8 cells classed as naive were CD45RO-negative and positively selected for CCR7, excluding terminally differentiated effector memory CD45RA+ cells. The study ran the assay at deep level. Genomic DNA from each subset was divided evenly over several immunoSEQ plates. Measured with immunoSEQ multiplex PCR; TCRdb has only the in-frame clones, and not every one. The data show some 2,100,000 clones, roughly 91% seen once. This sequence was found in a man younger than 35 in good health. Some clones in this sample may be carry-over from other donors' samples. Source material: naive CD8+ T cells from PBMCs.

The CDR3 DNA is TGTGCCAGCTGGGACGGATACACAGATACGCAGTATTTT. Translating it yields CASWDGYTDTQYF. This sequence joins TRBV9 and TRBJ2-3; D tentatively fits TRBD1 or TRBD2 (5 bases each). Germline V gene sequence: CDR1 SGDLS, CDR2 YYNGEE. V lost 7 bases to trimming and J lost 2 bases, with 11 bases between them. CDR3 length: 13 residues.